This T cell receptor beta chain was found in a study of CD8 T cells in ankylosing spondylitis. TCRdb itself ran the 5' RACE reads through MiXCR, one entry per CDR3 protein. Here the sample spans about 140,000 distinct CDR3 sequences, about 8% being singletons. Looked up from germline, CDR1 is MDHEN and CDR2 is SYDVKM. Trimming shortened V by 0 bases and J by 11 bases, and 4 bases separated the two germline ends. The CDR3 extends over 11 amino acids. Notes on this clonotype: Its specificity is not known.

General study findings and limits: Reports say disease-linked clones showed up significantly more in matched ankylosing spondylitis synovial fluid.

The J gene is TRBJ1-4, the V gene TRBV28; no clear D gene. The source is a male donor with ankylosing spondylitis. The material sequenced was synovial fluid, either unsorted or a sorted T cell fraction (not recorded which). The CDR3 DNA sequence: TGTGCCAGCAGTTTATGGGAGAAACTGTTTTTT. Protein sequence: CASSLWEKLFF.